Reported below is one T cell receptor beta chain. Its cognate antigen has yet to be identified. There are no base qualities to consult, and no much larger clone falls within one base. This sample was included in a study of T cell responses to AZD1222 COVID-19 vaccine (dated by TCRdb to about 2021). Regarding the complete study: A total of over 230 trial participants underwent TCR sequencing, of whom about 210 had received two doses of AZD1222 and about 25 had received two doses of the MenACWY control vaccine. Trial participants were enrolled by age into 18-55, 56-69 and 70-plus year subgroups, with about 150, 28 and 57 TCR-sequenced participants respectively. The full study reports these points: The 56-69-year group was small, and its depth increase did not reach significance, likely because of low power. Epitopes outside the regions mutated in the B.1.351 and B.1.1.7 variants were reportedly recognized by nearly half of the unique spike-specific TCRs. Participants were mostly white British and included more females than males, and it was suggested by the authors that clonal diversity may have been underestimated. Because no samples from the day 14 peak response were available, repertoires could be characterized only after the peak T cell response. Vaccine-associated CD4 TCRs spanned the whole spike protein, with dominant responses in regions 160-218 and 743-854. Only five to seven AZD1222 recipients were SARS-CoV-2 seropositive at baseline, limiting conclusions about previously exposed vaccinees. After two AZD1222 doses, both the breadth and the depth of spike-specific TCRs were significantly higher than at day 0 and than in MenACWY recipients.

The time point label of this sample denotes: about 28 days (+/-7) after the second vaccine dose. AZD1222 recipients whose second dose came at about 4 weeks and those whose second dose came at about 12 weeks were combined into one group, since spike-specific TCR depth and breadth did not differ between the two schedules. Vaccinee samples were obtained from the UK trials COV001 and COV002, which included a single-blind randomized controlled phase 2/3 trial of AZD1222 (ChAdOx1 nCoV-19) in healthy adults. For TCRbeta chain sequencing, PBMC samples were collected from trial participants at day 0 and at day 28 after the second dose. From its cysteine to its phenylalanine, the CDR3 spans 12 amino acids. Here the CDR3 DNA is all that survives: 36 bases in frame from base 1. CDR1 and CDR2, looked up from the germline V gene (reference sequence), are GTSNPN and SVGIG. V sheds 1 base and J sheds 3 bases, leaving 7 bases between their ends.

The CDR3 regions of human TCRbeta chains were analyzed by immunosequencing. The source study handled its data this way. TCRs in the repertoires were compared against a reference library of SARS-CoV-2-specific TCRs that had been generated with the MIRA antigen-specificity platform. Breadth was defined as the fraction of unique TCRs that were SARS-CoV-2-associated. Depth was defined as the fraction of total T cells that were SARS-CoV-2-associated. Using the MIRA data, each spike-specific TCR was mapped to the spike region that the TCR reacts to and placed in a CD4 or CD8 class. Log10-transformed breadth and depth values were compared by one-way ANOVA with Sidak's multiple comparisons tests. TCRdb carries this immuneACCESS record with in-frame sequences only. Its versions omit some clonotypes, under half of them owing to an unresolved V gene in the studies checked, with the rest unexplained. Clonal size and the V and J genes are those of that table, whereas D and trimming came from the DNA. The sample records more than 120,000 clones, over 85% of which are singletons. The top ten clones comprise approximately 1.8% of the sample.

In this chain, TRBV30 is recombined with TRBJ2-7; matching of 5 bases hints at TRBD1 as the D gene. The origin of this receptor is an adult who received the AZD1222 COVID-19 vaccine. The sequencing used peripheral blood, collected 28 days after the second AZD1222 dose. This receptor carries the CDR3 CAWSGQGYEQYF. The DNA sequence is TGTGCCTGGAGTGGGCAGGGCTACGAGCAGTACTTC. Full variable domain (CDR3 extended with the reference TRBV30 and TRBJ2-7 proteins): SQTIHQWPATLVQPVGSPLSLECTVEGTSNPNLYWYRQAAGRGLQLLFYSVGIGQISSEVPQNLSASRPQDRQFILSSKKLLLSDSGFYLCAWSGQGYEQYFGPGTRLTVT.